This T cell receptor (beta chain) originates from a study of blood T cell repertoires in COVID-19. Study summary: From the United States, Italy and Spain came samples of acute and convalescent COVID-19.

In the study's own analysis: Quantification of nucleated cells was approximated via reference gene primer amplification. Only in-frame clones appear in the TCRdb table, and some are missing; sequencing was by immunoSEQ multiplex PCR. V, J and clone size derive from that table, while D and trimming were established from the DNA sequence. Counted here are 200,000 to 250,000 clones, roughly 80% occurring once; the ten biggest clones make up less than 2%. This CDR3 contains 14 residues. With 1 base removed from V and 0 bases from J, the gap between germline ends came to 7 bases. The V gene's germline CDR1 is LNHNV and CDR2 YYDKDF (reference sequence).

The V gene is TRBV15, the J gene TRBJ2-7; D not resolved. This clonotype was obtained from a man in his 60s who had recovered from COVID-19. Sample: PBMCs or T cells enriched from blood (not recorded which). In nucleotides, the CDR3 is TGTGCCACCAGCAGAGGACATATCTCCTACGAGCAGTACTTC. It is translated as CATSRGHISYEQYF.